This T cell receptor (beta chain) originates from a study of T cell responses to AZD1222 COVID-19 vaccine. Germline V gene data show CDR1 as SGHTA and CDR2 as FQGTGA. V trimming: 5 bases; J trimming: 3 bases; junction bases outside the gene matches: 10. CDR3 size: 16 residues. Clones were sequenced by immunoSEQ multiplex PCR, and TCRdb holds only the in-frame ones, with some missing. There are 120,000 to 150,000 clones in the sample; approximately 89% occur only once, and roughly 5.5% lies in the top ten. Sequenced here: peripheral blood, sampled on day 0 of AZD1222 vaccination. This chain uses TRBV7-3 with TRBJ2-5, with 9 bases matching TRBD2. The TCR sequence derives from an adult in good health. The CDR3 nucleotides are TGTGCCAGCAGCCCGGGGACTAGCTCGGGGGAAGAGACCCAGTACTTC. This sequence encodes CASSPGTSSGEETQYF.